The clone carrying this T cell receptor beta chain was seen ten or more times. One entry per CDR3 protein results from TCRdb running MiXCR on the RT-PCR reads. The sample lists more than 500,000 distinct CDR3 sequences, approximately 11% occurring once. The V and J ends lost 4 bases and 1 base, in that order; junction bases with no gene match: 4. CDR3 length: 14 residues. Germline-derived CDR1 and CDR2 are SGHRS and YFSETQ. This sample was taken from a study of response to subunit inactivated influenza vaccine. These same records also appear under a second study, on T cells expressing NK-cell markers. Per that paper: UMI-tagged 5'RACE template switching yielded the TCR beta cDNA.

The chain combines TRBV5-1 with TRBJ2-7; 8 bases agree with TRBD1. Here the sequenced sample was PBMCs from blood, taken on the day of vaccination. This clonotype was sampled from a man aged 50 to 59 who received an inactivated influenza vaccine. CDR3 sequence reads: CASSGRDRSYEQYF. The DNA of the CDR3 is TGCGCCAGCAGCGGAAGGGACAGGTCCTACGAGCAGTACTTC.